One and the same sample provided the 10 T cell receptor beta chains below, sequenced in a study of T cell changes during pregnancy in multiple sclerosis. The method was immunoSEQ multiplex PCR; TCRdb's version includes in-frame clones alone and lacks a portion of them. The profile covers around 69,000 clones, with over 85% appearing a single time and over 1% taken by the ten largest. This specimen was peripheral blood, taken in the third trimester of pregnancy. These receptors originate from a female donor with multiple sclerosis, enrolled in a pregnancy study.

This clone appeared a single time. The V call is TRBV7-9, the J call TRBJ2-3; 10 bases match TRBD2. V shed 4 bases and J 0 bases; nucleotides not matched to a gene: 13. The CDR3 has 19 residues. Germline V gene sequence: CDR1 SEHNR, CDR2 FQNEAQ (reference sequence). CDR3 amino acids: CASSSIIIGLAASTDTQYF. The CDR3 DNA sequence: TGTGCCAGCAGCTCTATTATCATCGGACTAGCGGCAAGCACAGATACGCAGTATTTT.

The chain recombines TRBV11-2 with TRBJ2-7, with 7 positions matching TRBD2. The CDR3 loop spans 15 amino acids. Germline V gene data show CDR1 as SGHAT and CDR2 as FQNNGV. J gave up 2 bases and V 5 bases, and 9 bases lay outside the gene matches. Written as DNA, the CDR3 is TGTGCCAGCAGCCAAGGGCGGGAGAGGACCTACGAGCAGTACTTC. Its protein is CASSQGRERTYEQYF.

In regard to this clone: The junction does not match germline at one end; this may be a read error. V and J are TRBV7-7 and TRBJ2-3, with 10 bases identical to TRBD2. The CDR3 contains 15 residues. The germline CDR1 and CDR2 sequences are SSHAT and FNYEAQ (reference sequence). DNA for the CDR3: TGTGCTAGCAGTACGGGACTAGCGATCACAGATACGCAGTATTTT. Residues: CASSTGLAITDTQYF.

This chain connects TRBV5-3 to TRBJ1-4, with D unresolved. TRBV5-3 is an ORF, with its function uncertain. This CDR3 has 16 amino acids. The V end lost 0 bases, the J end lost 0 bases, and 9 bases lay between the germline ends. The DNA of the CDR3 is TGTGCCAGAAGCTTGGGCGCAGGATCAACTAATGAAAAACTGTTTTTT. Translation gives CARSLGAGSTNEKLFF.

The chain couples TRBV11-1 to TRBJ2-1, with 7 bases that match TRBD2. Trimming cost V 5 bases and J 7 bases; bases outside gene matches: 11. The germline CDR1 and CDR2 sequences are SGHAT and FQDESV (reference sequence). The length of the CDR3 is 15 residues. The CDR3 nucleotides are TGTGCCAGCAGCGCTTGGGGGGGGGTCGGGAATGAGCAGTTCTTC. It translates to CASSAWGGVGNEQFF.

V and J are TRBV28 and TRBJ1-4; TRBD1 agrees at 11 bases. Looked up from germline, CDR1 is MDHEN and CDR2 is SYDVKM. The CDR3 spans 16 residues. J gave up 5 bases and V 4 bases, and 6 bases lay outside the gene matches. CDR3 bases: TGTGCCAGCAGTTGGACAGGGGGCCTTCTGAATGAAAAACTGTTTTTT. It codes for CASSWTGGLLNEKLFF. Drawing the rest from reference TRBV28 and TRBJ1-4, the complete variable domain is DVKVTQSSRYLVKRTGEKVFLECVQDMDHENMFWYRQDPGLGLRLIYFSYDVKMKEKGDIPEGYSVSREKKERFSLILESASTNQTSMYLCASSWTGGLLNEKLFFGSGTQLSVL.

V and J are TRBV28 and TRBJ2-1; 10 nucleotides line up with TRBD2. The CDR3 runs 19 residues. Germline values: CDR1 MDHEN, CDR2 SYDVKM. The V and J ends lost 2 bases and 5 bases, in that order; junction bases with no gene match: 15. CDR3 loop: CASSLPLGGLAEFDNEQFF. In nucleotides, the CDR3 is TGTGCCAGCAGTTTACCCCTTGGAGGACTAGCGGAGTTCGACAATGAGCAGTTCTTC.

The gene calls are TRBV27 and TRBJ2-7, with D tentatively TRBD1 (5 bases). From germline, CDR1 is MNHEY and CDR2 SMNVEV (reference sequence). CDR3 length: 14 residues. V lost 6 bases to trimming and J lost 0 bases, with 12 bases between them. The CDR3 here is CASRRTLSSYEQYF. The CDR3 bases are TGTGCCAGCAGGAGGACACTCAGCTCCTACGAGCAGTACTTC.

The V and J genes are TRBV4-3 and TRBJ1-4, with 12 bases that match TRBD1. Germline V gives CDR1 LGHNA, CDR2 YSLEER. V shed 8 bases, J shed 7 bases, and the junction held 11 bases outside the gene matches. The CDR3 has 16 amino acids. CDR3 in DNA: TGCGCCAGCTCCGGGACAGGGGGCGACGCAAGTGAAAAACTGTTTTTT. Translating it yields CASSGTGGDASEKLFF.

The chain employs TRBV11-2 and TRBJ2-3; D gene ambiguous. Germline CDR1 and CDR2: SGHAT and FQNNGV. This CDR3 contains 13 residues. V was cut by 4 bases and J by 1 base, with 6 bases left in between. In nucleotides, the CDR3 is TGTGCCAGCAGCTGGAGAGGCACAGATACGCAGTATTTT. This codes for CASSWRGTDTQYF. Combining the CDR3 with reference TRBV11-2 and TRBJ2-3 gives the whole variable domain EAGVAQSPRYKIIEKRQSVAFWCNPISGHATLYWYQQILGQGPKLLIQFQNNGVVDDSQLPKDRFSAERLKGVDSTLKIQPAKLEDSAVYLCASSWRGTDTQYFGPGTRLTVL.